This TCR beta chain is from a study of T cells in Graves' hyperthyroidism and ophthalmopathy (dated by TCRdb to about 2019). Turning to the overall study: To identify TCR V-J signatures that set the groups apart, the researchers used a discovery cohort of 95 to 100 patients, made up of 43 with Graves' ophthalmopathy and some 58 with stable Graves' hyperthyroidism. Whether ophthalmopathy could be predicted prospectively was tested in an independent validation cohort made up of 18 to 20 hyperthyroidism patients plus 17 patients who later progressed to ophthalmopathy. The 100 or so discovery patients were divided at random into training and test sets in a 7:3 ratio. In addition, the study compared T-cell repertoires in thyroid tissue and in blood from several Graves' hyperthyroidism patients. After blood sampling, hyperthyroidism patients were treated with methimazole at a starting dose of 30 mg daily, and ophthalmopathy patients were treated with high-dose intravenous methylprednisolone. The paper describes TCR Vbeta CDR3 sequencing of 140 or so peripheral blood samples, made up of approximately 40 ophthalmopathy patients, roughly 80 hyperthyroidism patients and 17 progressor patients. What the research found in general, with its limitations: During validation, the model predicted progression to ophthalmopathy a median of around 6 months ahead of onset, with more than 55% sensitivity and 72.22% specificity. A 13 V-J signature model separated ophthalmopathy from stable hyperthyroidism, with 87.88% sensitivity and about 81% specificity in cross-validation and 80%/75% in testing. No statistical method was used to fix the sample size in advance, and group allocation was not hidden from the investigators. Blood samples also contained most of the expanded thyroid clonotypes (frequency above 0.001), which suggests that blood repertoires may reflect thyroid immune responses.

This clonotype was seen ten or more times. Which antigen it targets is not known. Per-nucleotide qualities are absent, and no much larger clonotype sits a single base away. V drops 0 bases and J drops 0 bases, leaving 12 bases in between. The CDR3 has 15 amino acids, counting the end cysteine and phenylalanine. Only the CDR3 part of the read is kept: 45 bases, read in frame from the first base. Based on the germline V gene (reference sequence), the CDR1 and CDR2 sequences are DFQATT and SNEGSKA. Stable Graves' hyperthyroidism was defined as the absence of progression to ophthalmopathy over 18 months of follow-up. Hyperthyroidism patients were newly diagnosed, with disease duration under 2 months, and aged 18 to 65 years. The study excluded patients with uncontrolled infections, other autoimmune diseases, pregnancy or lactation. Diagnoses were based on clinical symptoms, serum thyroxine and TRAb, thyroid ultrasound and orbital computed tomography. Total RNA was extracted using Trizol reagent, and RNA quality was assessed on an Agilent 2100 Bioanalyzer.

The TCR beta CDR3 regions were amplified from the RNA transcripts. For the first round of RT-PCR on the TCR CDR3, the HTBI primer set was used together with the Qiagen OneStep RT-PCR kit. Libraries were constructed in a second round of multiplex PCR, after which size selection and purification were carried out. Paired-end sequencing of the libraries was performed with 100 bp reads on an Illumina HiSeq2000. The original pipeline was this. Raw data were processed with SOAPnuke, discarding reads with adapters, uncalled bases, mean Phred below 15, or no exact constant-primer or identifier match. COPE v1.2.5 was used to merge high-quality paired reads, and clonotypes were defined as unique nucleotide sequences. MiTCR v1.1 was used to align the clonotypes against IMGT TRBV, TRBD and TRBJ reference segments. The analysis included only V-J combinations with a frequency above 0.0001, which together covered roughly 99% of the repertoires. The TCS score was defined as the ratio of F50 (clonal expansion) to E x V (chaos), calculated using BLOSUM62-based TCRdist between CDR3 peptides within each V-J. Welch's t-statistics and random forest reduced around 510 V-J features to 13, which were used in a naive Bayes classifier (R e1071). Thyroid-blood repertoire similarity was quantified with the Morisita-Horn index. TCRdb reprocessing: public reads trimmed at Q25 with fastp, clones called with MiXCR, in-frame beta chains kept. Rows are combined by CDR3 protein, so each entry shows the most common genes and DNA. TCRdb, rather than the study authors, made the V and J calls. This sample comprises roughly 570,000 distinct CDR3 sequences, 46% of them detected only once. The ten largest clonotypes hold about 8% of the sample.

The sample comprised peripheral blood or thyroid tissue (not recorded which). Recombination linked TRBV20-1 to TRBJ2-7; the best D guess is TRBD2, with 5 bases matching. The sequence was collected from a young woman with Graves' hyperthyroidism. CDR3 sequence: CSARDLAGDSYEQYF. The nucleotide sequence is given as TGCAGTGCTAGAGATCTCGCGGGTGACTCCTACGAGCAGTACTTC.